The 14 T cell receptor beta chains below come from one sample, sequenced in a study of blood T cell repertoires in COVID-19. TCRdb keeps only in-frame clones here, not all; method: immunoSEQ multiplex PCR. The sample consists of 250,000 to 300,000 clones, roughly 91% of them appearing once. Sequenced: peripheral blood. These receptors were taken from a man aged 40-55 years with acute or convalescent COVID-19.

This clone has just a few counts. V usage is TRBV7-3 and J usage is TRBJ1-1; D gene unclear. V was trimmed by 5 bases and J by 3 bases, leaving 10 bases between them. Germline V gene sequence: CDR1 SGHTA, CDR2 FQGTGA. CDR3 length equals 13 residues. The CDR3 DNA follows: TGTGCCAGCAGCCTCCAACGGGACACTGAAGCTTTCTTT. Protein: CASSLQRDTEAFF.

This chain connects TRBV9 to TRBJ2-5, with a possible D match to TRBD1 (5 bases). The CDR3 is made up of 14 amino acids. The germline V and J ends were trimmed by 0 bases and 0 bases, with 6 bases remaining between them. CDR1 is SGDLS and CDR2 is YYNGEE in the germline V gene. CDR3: CASSVGGNQETQYF. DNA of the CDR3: TGTGCCAGCAGCGTAGGGGGCAACCAAGAGACCCAGTACTTC.

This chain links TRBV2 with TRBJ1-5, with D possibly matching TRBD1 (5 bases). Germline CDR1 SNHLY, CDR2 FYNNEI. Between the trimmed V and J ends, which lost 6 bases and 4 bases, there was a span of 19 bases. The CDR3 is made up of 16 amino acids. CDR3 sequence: CASRGGGLITNQPQHF. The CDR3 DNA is TGTGCCAGCAGGGGGGGAGGGTTAATTACAAATCAGCCCCAGCATTTT.

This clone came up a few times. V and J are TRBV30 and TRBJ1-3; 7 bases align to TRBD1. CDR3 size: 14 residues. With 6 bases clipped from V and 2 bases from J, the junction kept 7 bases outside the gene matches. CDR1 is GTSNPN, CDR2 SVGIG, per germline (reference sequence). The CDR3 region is CACRDQGAGNTIYF. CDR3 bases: TGTGCCTGTAGGGACCAGGGGGCTGGAAACACCATATATTTT.

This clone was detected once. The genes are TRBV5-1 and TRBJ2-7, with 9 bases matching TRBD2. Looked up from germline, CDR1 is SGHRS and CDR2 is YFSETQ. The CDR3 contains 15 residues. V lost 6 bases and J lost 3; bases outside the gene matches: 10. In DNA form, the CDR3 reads TGCGCCAGCATATTCGGGGCGGGGGGGTTCTACGAGCAGTACTTC. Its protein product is CASIFGAGGFYEQYF.

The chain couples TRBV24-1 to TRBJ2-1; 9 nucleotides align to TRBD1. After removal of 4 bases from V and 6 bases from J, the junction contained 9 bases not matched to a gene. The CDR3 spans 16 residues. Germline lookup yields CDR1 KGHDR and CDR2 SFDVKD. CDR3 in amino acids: CATSDPRQGGTNEQFF. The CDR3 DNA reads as TGTGCCACCAGTGACCCTCGACAGGGGGGGACCAATGAGCAGTTCTTC.

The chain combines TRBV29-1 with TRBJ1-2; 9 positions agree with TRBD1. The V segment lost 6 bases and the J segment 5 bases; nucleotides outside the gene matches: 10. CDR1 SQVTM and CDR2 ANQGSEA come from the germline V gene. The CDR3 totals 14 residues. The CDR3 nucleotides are TGCAGCGTGATAACAGGGGGCGCAGGGTATGGCTACACCTTC. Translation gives CSVITGGAGYGYTF.

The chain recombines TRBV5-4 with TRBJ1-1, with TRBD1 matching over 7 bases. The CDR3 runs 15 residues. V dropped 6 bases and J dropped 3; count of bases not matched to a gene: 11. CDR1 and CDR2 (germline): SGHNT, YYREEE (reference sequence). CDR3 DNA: TGTGCCAGCAACCGGGGGCCTCAGGGGGACACTGAAGCTTTCTTT. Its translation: CASNRGPQGDTEAFF.

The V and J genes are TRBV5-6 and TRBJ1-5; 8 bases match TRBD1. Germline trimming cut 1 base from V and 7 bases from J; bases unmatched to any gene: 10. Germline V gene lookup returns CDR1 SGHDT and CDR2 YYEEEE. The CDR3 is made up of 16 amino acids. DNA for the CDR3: TGTGCCAGCAGCTTGCGAACAGGGGGGTCAGGACAGCCCCAGCATTTT. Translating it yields CASSLRTGGSGQPQHF.

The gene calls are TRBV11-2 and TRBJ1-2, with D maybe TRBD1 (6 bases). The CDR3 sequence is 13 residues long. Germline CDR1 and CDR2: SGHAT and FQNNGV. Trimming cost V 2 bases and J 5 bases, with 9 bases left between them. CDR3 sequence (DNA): TGTGCCAGCAGCTTAACAGGGATGTATGGCTACACCTTC. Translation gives CASSLTGMYGYTF.

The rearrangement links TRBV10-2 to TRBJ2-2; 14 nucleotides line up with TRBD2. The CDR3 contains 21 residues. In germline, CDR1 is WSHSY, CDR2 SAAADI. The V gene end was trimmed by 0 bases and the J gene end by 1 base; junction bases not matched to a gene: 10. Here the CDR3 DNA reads TGCGCCAGCAGTGAGTCAAATAAGGGACTAGCGGGGGCTGTGAACACCGGGGAGCTGTTTTTT. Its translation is CASSESNKGLAGAVNTGELFF.

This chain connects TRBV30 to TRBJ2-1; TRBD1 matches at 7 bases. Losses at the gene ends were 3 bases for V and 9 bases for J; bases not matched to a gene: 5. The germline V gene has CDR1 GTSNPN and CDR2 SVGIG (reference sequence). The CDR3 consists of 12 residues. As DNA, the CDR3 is TGTGCCTGGAGAAAGGGGGCCGGTGAGCAGTTCTTC. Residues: CAWRKGAGEQFF.

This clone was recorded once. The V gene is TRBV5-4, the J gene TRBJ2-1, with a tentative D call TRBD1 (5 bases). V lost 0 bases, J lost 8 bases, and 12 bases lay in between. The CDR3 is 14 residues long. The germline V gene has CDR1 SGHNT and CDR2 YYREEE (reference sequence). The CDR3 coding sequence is TGTGCCAGCAGCTTGGATCCAGGGAAAGATGAGCAGTTCTTC. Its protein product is CASSLDPGKDEQFF.

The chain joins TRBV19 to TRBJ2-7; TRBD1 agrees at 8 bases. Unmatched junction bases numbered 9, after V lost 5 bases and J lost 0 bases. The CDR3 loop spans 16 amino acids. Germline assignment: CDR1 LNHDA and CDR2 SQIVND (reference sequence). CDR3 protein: CASSRSGQGVSYEQYF. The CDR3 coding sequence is TGTGCCAGTAGTCGATCCGGACAGGGAGTCTCCTACGAGCAGTACTTC.